This T cell receptor (beta chain) is from a study of early T cells in non-severe SARS-CoV-2 infection. General study points: Matching against VDJdb likely underestimated virus-specific expansions, favoring anti-spike CD8.

A word on this clonotype: Antigen specificity is unknown. One end of the junction is discordant with germline, which a read error may explain.

This CDR3 spans 12 amino acids. CDR1 is SNHLY and CDR2 is FYNNEI in the germline V gene. Individually, cDNA molecules had unique molecular identifiers attached to them. One entry per CDR3 protein, called by TCRdb with MiXCR from the 5' RACE reads. Of tens of thousands of distinct CDR3 sequences detected, roughly 12% appear once; the ten largest clones hold about 14%. The sequence was obtained from an adult who was a healthcare worker with PCR-confirmed SARS-CoV-2 infection or an uninfected control (not recorded which). The donor label of this sample is uncertain. Here the sequenced sample was whole blood, taken at baseline. V and J are TRBV2 and TRBJ1-6, with D possibly matching TRBD1 (6 bases). The CDR3 DNA follows: TGTGCCAGCAGCCGAAATGACAGGCCGGCCTACTTT. Translated, it gives CASSRNDRPAYF.